These T cell receptor beta chains were read from a single sample in a study of shared clonotypes between healthy human individuals. Data came from immunoSEQ multiplex PCR; TCRdb stores just in-frame clones and leaves some out. There are around 1.4 million clones in the sample; 98% occur only once, and 0.36% lies in the top ten. Sequenced: naive CD4+ T cells sorted from blood. The receptors here all came from a man aged 25 to 45 in good health. The CDR3 runs from the conserved cysteine through the conserved F or W. A D gene is named only where the DNA matches it firmly. Clone size is stated in some rows and not others, as once, few, many or a class when expanded.

>.|TRBD2|TRBV7-3|TRBJ2-2
TGTGCCAGCAGCTTAATCCCTTCTAGCGGGAGGGTGAACACCGGGGAGCTGTTTTTT
CASSLIPSSGRVNTGELFF
>few|.|TRBV7-8|TRBJ2-7
TGTGCCAGCAGCTTAGGGCACAGGGCCTACGAGCAGTACTTC
CASSLGHRAYEQYF
>.|.|TRBV11-2|TRBJ1-2
TGTGCCAGCAGCTCCCAGCCGGGAGACAACTATGGCTACACCTTC
CASSSQPGDNYGYTF
>few|.|TRBV7-6|TRBJ1-2
TGTGCCAGCAGCCAGAACGGGGACATCGGCTACACCTTC
CASSQNGDIGYTF
>.|.|TRBV19|TRBJ2-7
TGTGCCAGTAGTATTAATCCCCAGGGCGTCCGGGCCTACGAGCAGTACTTC
CASSINPQGVRAYEQYF
>.|.|TRBV7-2|TRBJ1-1
TGTGCCAGCAGCTCAACGATAACCGGGACTGATGAAGCTTTCTTT
CASSSTITGTDEAFF
>.|.|TRBV18|TRBJ2-3
TGTGCTTTCCGGGACCCTAGCACAGATACGCAGTATTTT
CAFRDPSTDTQYF
>.|.|TRBV5-1|TRBJ1-2
TGCGCCAGCAGCTCGGGGTATGGCTACACCTTC
CASSSGYGYTF
>.|.|TRBV12-5|TRBJ2-2
TGTGCTAGTGGTTTCAATGGGAAGGACACCGGGGAGCTGTTTTTT
CASGFNGKDTGELFF
>.|TRBD1|TRBV18|TRBJ2-7
TGTGCCAGCTCCCCACAGGGGATTCAGTACGAGCAGTACTTC
CASSPQGIQYEQYF
>.|.|TRBV5-1|TRBJ2-7
TGCGCCAGCAGCCGGGGGACGGCCACCTCCTACGAGCAGTACTTC
CASSRGTATSYEQYF
>.|TRBD2|TRBV9|TRBJ2-3
TGTGCCAGCAGCGCGGTGGCGGGAGTGGATACGCAGTATTTT
CASSAVAGVDTQYF
>.|.|TRBV7-6|TRBJ2-7
TGTGCCAGCAGCCTCTCCCAATCCTACGAGCAGTACTTC
CASSLSQSYEQYF
>.|.|TRBV27|TRBJ2-7
TGTGCCAGCAGTCCCCCCCCCGCGGGGTTAGCCTCCTACGAGCAGTACTTC
CASSPPPAGLASYEQYF
>once|.|TRBV11-2|TRBJ2-7
TGTGCCAGCAGCTCCCCCAGAGTTGCGGTCTACGAGCAGTACTTC
CASSSPRVAVYEQYF
>.|TRBD1|TRBV7-8|TRBJ1-2
TGTGCCAGCAGCTCTACCCCACAGGGGAACTATGGCTACACCTTC
CASSSTPQGNYGYTF
>.|.|TRBV2|TRBJ1-1
TGTGCCAGCACCGGGTCGGGGTGGACTGAAGCTTTCTTT
CASTGSGWTEAFF
>.|.|TRBV5-5|TRBJ2-5
TGTGCCAGCAGCTTGGGCCTGGGCAGCGTAGAGACCCAGTACTTC
CASSLGLGSVETQYF
>.|.|TRBV10-2|TRBJ2-7
TGCGCCTCGGGGGCGCAAGGCAACGAGCAGTACTTC
CASGAQGNEQYF
>.|.|TRBV15|TRBJ1-4
TGTGCCACCAGCAGAGATCGTCCCAATGAAAAACTGTTTTTT
CATSRDRPNEKLFF
>many|.|TRBV7-9|TRBJ1-4
TGTGCCAGCAGTGGTCAGGGAAATGAAAAACTGTTTTTT
CASSGQGNEKLFF
>.|.|TRBV29-1|TRBJ2-7
TGCAGCGTTGGGACAGTCAACGAGCAGTACTTC
CSVGTVNEQYF
>.|.|TRBV2|TRBJ2-2
TGTGCCAGCAAGAATGTACCGAACACCGGGGAGCTGTTTTTT
CASKNVPNTGELFF
>once|TRBD1|TRBV9|TRBJ2-7
TGTGCCAGCAGCGATACCGGGACAGACGGCGGCGAGCAGTACTTC
CASSDTGTDGGEQYF
>.|.|TRBV28|TRBJ2-1
TGTGCCAGCAGTTTATGGGGGCAGGCGTACAATGAGCAGTTCTTC
CASSLWGQAYNEQFF
>.|.|TRBV28|TRBJ2-7
TGTGCCAGCAGTTTAGTAGGGGGTGTCGAGCAGTACTTC
CASSLVGGVEQYF
>.|.|TRBV27|TRBJ1-5
TGTGCCTCAGGGAGAGATCAGCCCCAGCATTTT
CASGRDQPQHF
>.|TRBD1|TRBV19|TRBJ1-5
TGTGCCAGTAGTGTCGGGACAGGGGGGCATCAGCCCCAGCATTTT
CASSVGTGGHQPQHF
>.|TRBD1|TRBV25-1|TRBJ2-1
TGTGCCAGCAGTGAAGGGACAGGGGGCGGGAATGAGCAGTTCTTC
CASSEGTGGGNEQFF
>.|.|TRBV11-3|TRBJ2-1
TGTGCCAGCAGCTTAGAGTGGAGAGGGAACTACAATGAGCAGTTCTTC
CASSLEWRGNYNEQFF
>.|TRBD1|TRBV25-1|TRBJ1-2
TGTGCCAGCAGGGGGACAGGGGAAAGTGGCTACACCTTC
CASRGTGESGYTF
>.|.|TRBV7-6|TRBJ2-5
TGTGCCAGCAGCTTAGCGAAAGGGGCCCAGTACTTC
CASSLAKGAQYF
>.|.|TRBV9|TRBJ2-7
TGTGCCAGCAGCGTAAATATGAGGAGCTCCTACGAGCAGTACTTC
CASSVNMRSSYEQYF
>.|.|TRBV5-1|TRBJ2-1
TGCGCCAGCAGCTTGGTCCTCCTTTCGGTAGGGCATGAGCAGTTCTTC
CASSLVLLSVGHEQFF
>.|.|TRBV10-2|TRBJ2-7
TGCGCCACGCGGGTCGGGGGAAACTCCGAGCAGTACTTC
CATRVGGNSEQYF
>.|.|TRBV28|TRBJ2-5
TGTGCCAGCAGGGGGTGGGAGACCCAGTACTTC
CASRGWETQYF
>.|.|TRBV6-5|TRBJ2-6
TGTGCCAGCAGTTACCCTGGGGCCAACGTCCTGACTTTC
CASSYPGANVLTF
>.|.|TRBV2|TRBJ2-7
TGTGCCAGCCTAAGCGGGACAGGCTACGAGCAGTACTTC
CASLSGTGYEQYF
>.|TRBD2|TRBV15|TRBJ2-7
TGTGCCCGGACTAGCGGGTCCTACGAGCAGTACTTC
CARTSGSYEQYF
>once|.|TRBV5-4|TRBJ1-5
TGTGCCAGCAGCTTGGCCGGGGCAGCCAATCAGCCCCAGCATTTT
CASSLAGAANQPQHF
>.|TRBD2|TRBV7-9|TRBJ2-5
TGTGCCAGCAGCTCACGTGAGACTAGCGGGAGGGGAGAGACCCAGTACTTC
CASSSRETSGRGETQYF
>.|.|TRBV9|TRBJ2-5
TGTGCCAGCAGCGTAGTTCCTACCCAAGAGACCCAGTACTTC
CASSVVPTQETQYF
>.|.|TRBV4-1|TRBJ2-3
TGCGCCAGCAGCCAAGATGGGGTCAACACAGATACGCAGTATTTT
CASSQDGVNTDTQYF
>.|.|TRBV28|TRBJ1-2
TGTGCCAGCACCTCCTTGGGGGCAGGACCTAACTATGGCTACACCTTC
CASTSLGAGPNYGYTF
>.|.|TRBV28|TRBJ1-1
TGTGCCAGCAGTTTATATGTTGGGGGTATGAACACTGAAGCTTTCTTT
CASSLYVGGMNTEAFF
>.|.|TRBV11-1|TRBJ2-3
TGTGCCAGCAGCTTAGCGAGTCCTACGCAGTATTTT
CASSLASPTQYF
>.|.|TRBV4-1|TRBJ2-7
TGCGCCAGCAGCCCGATACAGGGTATAAAGACCTACGAGCAGTACTTC
CASSPIQGIKTYEQYF
>.|.|TRBV19|TRBJ2-1
TGTGCCAGTAGACCGGGACATTACAATGAGCAGTTCTTC
CASRPGHYNEQFF
>.|TRBD2|TRBV5-8|TRBJ2-1
TGTGCCAGCAGCAACGGACTAGCGGGATACAATGAGCAGTTCTTC
CASSNGLAGYNEQFF
>.|TRBD1|TRBV9|TRBJ1-2
TGTGCCAGCAGCGCGAACCGCAAGGGACAGGATTATGGCTACACCTTC
CASSANRKGQDYGYTF
>.|TRBD1|TRBV4-1|TRBJ2-1
TGCGCCAGCAGCCGCACGACAGGGTACAATGAGCAGTTCTTC
CASSRTTGYNEQFF
>.|.|TRBV6-4|TRBJ2-4
TGTGCCAGCAGTGACTCGATAAAGAGGACGATAACCAAAAACATTCAGTACTTC
CASSDSIKRTITKNIQYF
>.|.|TRBV5-1|TRBJ2-1
TGCGCCAGCAGCCAAACCGGGAGCTCCTACAATGAGCAGTTCTTC
CASSQTGSSYNEQFF
>.|.|TRBV10-1|TRBJ2-7
TGCGCCAGCAGTTTTAGAGGGGATAGCGCCCAGTACTTC
CASSFRGDSAQYF
>.|.|TRBV4-3|TRBJ1-1
TGCGCCAGCAGCCAGCCAGGGGAGGGTGTCACTGAAGCTTTCTTT
CASSQPGEGVTEAFF
>.|.|TRBV4-2|TRBJ1-5
TGTGCCAGCAGCCAAGGCCCGCATAGCAATCAGCCCCAGCATTTT
CASSQGPHSNQPQHF
>.|TRBD1|TRBV7-2|TRBJ1-5
TGTGCCAGCAGACCGACAGGGACTCTTGATCAGCCCCAGCATTTT
CASRPTGTLDQPQHF
>.|TRBD1|TRBV5-1|TRBJ2-5
TGCGCCAGCGAAACCGGGACAGGGGGGAGGGTCCAAGAGACCCAGTACTTC
CASETGTGGRVQETQYF